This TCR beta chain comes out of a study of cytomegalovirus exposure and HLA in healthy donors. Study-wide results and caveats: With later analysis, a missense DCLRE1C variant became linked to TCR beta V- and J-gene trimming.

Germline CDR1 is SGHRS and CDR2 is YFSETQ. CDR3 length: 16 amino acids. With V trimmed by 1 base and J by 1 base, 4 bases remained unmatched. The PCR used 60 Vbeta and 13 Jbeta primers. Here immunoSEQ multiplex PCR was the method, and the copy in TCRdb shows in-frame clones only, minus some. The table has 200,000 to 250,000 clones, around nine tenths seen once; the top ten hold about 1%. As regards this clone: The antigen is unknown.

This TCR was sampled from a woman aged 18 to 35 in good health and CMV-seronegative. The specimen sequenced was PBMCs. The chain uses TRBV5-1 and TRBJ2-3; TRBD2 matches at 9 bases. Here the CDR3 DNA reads TGCGCCAGCAGCTTGCTAGCGGGGATTCGCACAGATACGCAGTATTTT. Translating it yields CASSLLAGIRTDTQYF.